This T cell receptor (beta chain) was recorded in a study of T cells in tumors after PD-1 blockade. About this clone: What it recognizes is unknown.

Findings and caveats of the study: Blood contained approximately 43% of the tumor's TCR clonotypes.

Method: immunoSEQ multiplex PCR; TCRdb's copy keeps in-frame clones and lacks some. The sample holds roughly 15,000 clones, nearly 85% seen once. Sequencing used PBMCs, obtained after anti-PD-1 treatment. This TCR derives from a human donor with basal cell carcinoma.

The CDR3 here is CASSEVRNTGELFF. CDR3 DNA sequence: TGTGCCAGCAGTGAAGTCAGGAACACCGGGGAGCTGTTTTTT. This chain connects TRBV2 to TRBJ2-2; no firm D call. The CDR3 sequence is 14 residues long. In germline, CDR1 is SNHLY, CDR2 FYNNEI. Trimming removed 1 base from V and 1 base from J, with 4 bases in between.